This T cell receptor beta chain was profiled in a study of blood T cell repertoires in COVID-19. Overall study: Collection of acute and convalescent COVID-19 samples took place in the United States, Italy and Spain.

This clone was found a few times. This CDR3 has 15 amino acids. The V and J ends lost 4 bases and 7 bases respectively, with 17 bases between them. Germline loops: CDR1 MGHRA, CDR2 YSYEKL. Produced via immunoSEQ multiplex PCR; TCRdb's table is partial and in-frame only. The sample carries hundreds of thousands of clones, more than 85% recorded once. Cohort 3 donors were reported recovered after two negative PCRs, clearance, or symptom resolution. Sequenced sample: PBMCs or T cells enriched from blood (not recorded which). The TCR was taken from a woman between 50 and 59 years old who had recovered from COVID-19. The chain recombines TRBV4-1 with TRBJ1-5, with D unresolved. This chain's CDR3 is CASSRTPGEWQPQHF. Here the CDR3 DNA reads TGCGCCAGCAGCCGAACACCTGGGGAGTGGCAGCCCCAGCATTTT.